One sample yielded the 17 T cell receptor beta chains listed below, sequenced in a study of blood T cell repertoires in COVID-19. Sequenced by immunoSEQ multiplex PCR; TCRdb stores in-frame clones only, minus some. The table shows some 50,000 clones, with approximately 90% occurring only once. Sequencing used peripheral blood. All receptors come from a man aged 45-60 years with acute or convalescent COVID-19.

The chain links TRBV9 to TRBJ2-2; 10 bases align to TRBD2. From germline, CDR1 is SGDLS and CDR2 YYNGEE. J lost 7 bases, V lost 1 base, and 7 bases had no gene match. This CDR3 comprises 16 residues. The CDR3: CASSVNLAGAGGELFF. Written as DNA, the CDR3 is TGTGCCAGCAGCGTAAATCTAGCGGGAGCGGGCGGGGAGCTGTTTTTT.

The genes are TRBV2 and TRBJ2-3; 8 nucleotides match TRBD1. J lost 1 base, V lost 6 bases, and 6 bases had no gene match. This CDR3 spans 15 amino acids. Germline loops: CDR1 SNHLY, CDR2 FYNNEI. The CDR3 coding sequence is TGTGCCAGCAGCGGACAGGGCCCCCGCACAGATACGCAGTATTTT. Encoded protein: CASSGQGPRTDTQYF. The full variable domain, with the rest looked up from reference TRBV2 and TRBJ2-3, is EPEVTQTPSHQVTQMGQEVILRCVPISNHLYFYWYRQILGQKVEFLVSFYNNEISEKSEIFDDQFSVERPDGSNFTLKIRSTKLEDSAMYFCASSGQGPRTDTQYFGPGTRLTVL.

The chain employs TRBV14 and TRBJ1-1, with 8 bases lining up with TRBD1. The CDR3 totals 14 residues. In germline, CDR1 is SGHDN, CDR2 FVKESK. With V trimmed by 1 base and J by 5 bases, 3 bases remained unmatched. The CDR3 DNA reads as TGTGCCAGCAGCCAAGGGACAGGGCGGACTGAAGCTTTCTTT. This translates into CASSQGTGRTEAFF.

The V call is TRBV19, the J call TRBJ2-3; 8 bases are shared with TRBD2. After removal of 6 bases from V and 2 bases from J, the junction contained 7 bases not matched to a gene. This CDR3 spans 15 amino acids. Germline lookup yields CDR1 LNHDA and CDR2 SQIVND (reference sequence). CDR3 loop: CASRPTSAHTDTQYF. The CDR3 DNA follows: TGTGCCAGTAGACCGACTAGCGCCCACACAGATACGCAGTATTTT.

The V call is TRBV6-2 or TRBV6-3, the J call TRBJ1-1; D remains unclear. Trimming cost V 1 base and J 8 bases, with 17 bases left between them. CDR1 is MNHEY, CDR2 SVGEGT, per germline. This CDR3 has 15 residues. CDR3 DNA: TGTGCCAGCAGTTACTTCTCTCCTCAGGAGGGCGAAGCTTTCTTT. Its protein is CASSYFSPQEGEAFF.

CDR3 sequence (DNA): TGTGCCAGCAGCTTCGCTTACATGGAGGGAGAGACCCAGTACTTC. It yields the protein CASSFAYMEGETQYF. This rearrangement joins TRBV11-2 to TRBJ2-5; possible D gene TRBD2, 6 bases. In germline, CDR1 is SGHAT, CDR2 FQNNGV. The CDR3 spans 15 residues. Trimming removed 3 bases at V and 4 bases at J, with 15 bases between. The variable domain in full, with the rest retrieved from reference TRBV11-2 and TRBJ2-5, is EAGVAQSPRYKIIEKRQSVAFWCNPISGHATLYWYQQILGQGPKLLIQFQNNGVVDDSQLPKDRFSAERLKGVDSTLKIQPAKLEDSAVYLCASSFAYMEGETQYFGPGTRLLVL.

This clone has only one observation. The V and J genes are TRBV29-1 and TRBJ2-1, with 9 positions matching TRBD1. This CDR3 has 14 amino acids. Trimming cost V 6 bases and J 4 bases; bases outside gene matches: 7. CDR1 SQVTM and CDR2 ANQGSEA come from the germline V gene. DNA for the CDR3: TGCAGCGTCGACGGACAGGGGACTTACAATGAGCAGTTCTTC. Amino acid sequence: CSVDGQGTYNEQFF.

This clone was found a few times. The chain links TRBV30 to TRBJ1-2; TRBD1 matches 9 bases. CDR1 and CDR2 (germline): GTSNPN, SVGIG (reference sequence). The CDR3 loop spans 16 amino acids. With V trimmed by 3 bases and J by 4 bases, 12 bases remained unmatched. The DNA of the CDR3 is TGTGCCTGGAGGGCAATCGCTTGGACAGGGGTCTATGGCTACACCTTC. Encoded protein: CAWRAIAWTGVYGYTF.

The chain has TRBV14 and TRBJ2-2, with D perhaps matching TRBD2 (5 bases). The CDR3 totals 18 residues. Trimming took 1 base from V and 4 from J, leaving 19 bases between them. In germline, CDR1 is SGHDN, CDR2 FVKESK. CDR3 nucleotides: TGTGCCAGCAGCCAAGCAACACTAGGCAAGGTTCCCACCGGGGAGCTGTTTTTT. Protein sequence: CASSQATLGKVPTGELFF.

V and J are TRBV6-5 and TRBJ2-2, with TRBD1 matching 7 bases. CDR3 size: 15 residues. The germline V gene has CDR1 MNHEY and CDR2 SVGAGI. V trimming: 4 bases; J trimming: 5 bases; junction bases outside the gene matches: 7. As DNA, the CDR3 is TGTGCCAGCAGTTCCGAACAGGGGTGGACCGGGGAGCTGTTTTTT. As protein: CASSSEQGWTGELFF.

The V gene is TRBV7-2, the J gene TRBJ2-7; 12 bases are a match to TRBD1. V lost 1 base, J lost 5 bases, and 3 bases stayed unmatched. CDR3 length: 15 amino acids. Germline lookup yields CDR1 SGHTA and CDR2 FQGNSA. The CDR3 bases are TGTGCCAGCAGCTTAGTCGGGACAGGGGGCGACGAGCAGTACTTC. This translates into CASSLVGTGGDEQYF.

The J gene is TRBJ1-1, the V gene TRBV9; D gene ambiguous. The CDR3 has 14 amino acids. Trimming pared 6 bases from V and 1 base from J, leaving 13 bases between. In germline, CDR1 is SGDLS, CDR2 YYNGEE. The CDR3, as DNA: TGTGCCAGCACGGGTGTGTCGGAGAACACTGAAGCTTTCTTT. This codes for CASTGVSENTEAFF. The variable domain in full, with the rest retrieved from reference TRBV9 and TRBJ1-1, is DSGVTQTPKHLITATGQRVTLRCSPRSGDLSVYWYQQSLDQGLQFLIQYYNGEERAKGNILERFSAQQFPDLHSELNLSSLELGDSALYFCASTGVSENTEAFFGQGTRLTVV.

The chain couples TRBV7-3 to TRBJ2-7, with 7 bases identical to TRBD2. The CDR3 has 16 amino acids. Germline V gene sequence: CDR1 SGHTA, CDR2 FQGTGA. V lost 5 bases to trimming and J lost 0 bases; unmatched junction nucleotides: 10. Written as DNA, the CDR3 is TGTGCCAGCAGCCGTGGACTAGTTCTAAGCTCCTACGAGCAGTACTTC. This codes for CASSRGLVLSSYEQYF.

The chain is built from TRBV4-1 and TRBJ1-3; perhaps TRBD1 as D (5 bases). This CDR3 region has 16 residues. The germline V and J ends were trimmed by 0 bases and 0 bases, with 9 bases remaining between them. CDR1 and CDR2 from the germline V gene are MGHRA and YSYEKL. CDR3 in amino acids: CASSQDPDSSGNTIYF. DNA for the CDR3: TGCGCCAGCAGCCAAGATCCCGACAGCTCTGGAAACACCATATATTTT.

V is TRBV11-2 and J is TRBJ2-2; TRBD1 agrees at 7 bases. Per germline, CDR1 SGHAT and CDR2 FQNNGV. The V gene end was trimmed by 6 bases and the J gene end by 6 bases; junction bases not matched to a gene: 10. This CDR3 region has 15 residues. The CDR3 reads CASSAKGQGAGELFF. The CDR3 DNA is TGTGCCAGCAGTGCGAAGGGGCAGGGGGCCGGGGAGCTGTTTTTT.

The CDR3 loop reads CASSQDGGVITEAFF. Here the CDR3 DNA reads TGTGCCAGCAGCCAAGATGGGGGGGTTATCACTGAAGCTTTCTTT. The rearrangement uses TRBV14 and TRBJ1-1; D may be TRBD1 (5 bases). CDR1 is SGHDN and CDR2 is FVKESK in the germline V gene. V shed 0 bases and J shed 4 bases, with 12 bases lying between them. CDR3 length equals 15 residues.

The chain combines TRBV5-8 with TRBJ2-3; TRBD2 aligns across 7 bases. Germline CDR1 and CDR2: SGHTS and YDEGEE. V lost 3 bases to trimming and J lost 0 bases; unmatched junction nucleotides: 7. The length of the CDR3 is 16 residues. CDR3 residues: CASSWFGGRSTDTQYF. In nucleotides, the CDR3 is TGTGCCAGCAGCTGGTTCGGGGGGAGAAGCACAGATACGCAGTATTTT.